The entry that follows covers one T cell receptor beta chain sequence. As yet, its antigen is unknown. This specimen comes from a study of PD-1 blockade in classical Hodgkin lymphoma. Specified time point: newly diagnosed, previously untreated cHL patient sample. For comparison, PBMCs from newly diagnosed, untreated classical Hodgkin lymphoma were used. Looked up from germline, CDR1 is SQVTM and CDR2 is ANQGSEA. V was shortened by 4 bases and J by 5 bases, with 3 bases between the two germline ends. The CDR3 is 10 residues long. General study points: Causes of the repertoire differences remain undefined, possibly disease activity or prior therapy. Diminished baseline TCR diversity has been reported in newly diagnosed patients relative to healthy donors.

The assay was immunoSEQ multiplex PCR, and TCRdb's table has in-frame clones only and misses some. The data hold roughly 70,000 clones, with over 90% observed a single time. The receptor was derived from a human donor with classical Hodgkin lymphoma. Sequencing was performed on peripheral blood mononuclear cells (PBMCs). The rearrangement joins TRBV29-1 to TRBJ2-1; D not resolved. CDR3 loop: CSVANNEQFF. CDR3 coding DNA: TGCAGCGTTGCAAACAATGAGCAGTTCTTC.